The rows below give T cell receptor beta chains drawn from one sample of a study of STAT3 mutations in large granular lymphocyte leukemia. Clones were sequenced by immunoSEQ multiplex PCR, and TCRdb holds only the in-frame ones, with some missing. The table has about 12,000 clones, 76% seen once; the top ten hold 47%. Source material: peripheral blood mononuclear cells. Receptors were obtained from a man between 60 and 75 years old with T-cell large granular lymphocyte leukemia. Some clones in this sample may be carry-over from other donors' samples. Both conserved end residues are part of each CDR3. Each record gives: V gene, clone size, J gene, D gene, CDR3 protein, CDR3 DNA. The D gene is left open where the match is weak. Only part of the rows carry a size: once, few, many, or a class if the clone is expanded.

>TRBV5-1|NA|TRBJ1-2|TRBD1
CASSSPGQGNYGYTF
TGCGCCAGCAGCTCCCCCGGACAGGGGAACTATGGCTACACCTTC
>TRBV4-3|once|TRBJ2-7|TRBD2
CASSLTSGRPSSEQYF
TGCGCCAGCAGCCTGACTAGCGGGAGGCCCTCGTCGGAGCAGTACTTC
>TRBV2|few|TRBJ1-1|NA
CASRGDRLNTEAFF
TGTGCCAGCAGGGGAGACAGGTTGAACACTGAAGCTTTCTTT
>TRBV5-1|NA|TRBJ2-3|NA
CASSQLTGSTDTQYF
TGCGCCAGCAGCCAATTGACAGGATCCACAGATACGCAGTATTTT
>TRBV2|few|TRBJ1-4|NA
CASSLQDEKLFF
TGTGCCAGCAGTCTCCAGGACGAAAAACTGTTTTTT
>TRBV19|NA|TRBJ1-1|TRBD1
CASSPGQGTNTEAFF
TGTGCCAGTAGCCCGGGACAGGGGACGAACACTGAAGCTTTCTTT
>TRBV7-3|NA|TRBJ1-2|TRBD1
CASSPGTVDGYTF
TGTGCCAGCAGCCCAGGGACAGTCGATGGCTACACCTTC
>TRBV5-1|NA|TRBJ1-2|NA
CASSFQAHYGYTF
TGCGCCAGCAGCTTCCAGGCCCACTATGGCTACACCTTC
>TRBV4-1|NA|TRBJ1-3|NA
CASSPSRGSGNTIYF
TGCGCCAGCAGCCCTTCCAGGGGCTCTGGAAACACCATATATTTT
>TRBV6-4|NA|TRBJ2-3|TRBD1
CASSESPTGGDTQYF
TGTGCCAGCAGTGAAAGTCCGACAGGGGGTGATACGCAGTATTTT
>TRBV11-2|NA|TRBJ1-1|NA
CASSLGYENTEAFF
TGTGCCAGCAGCTTAGGGTATGAGAACACTGAAGCTTTCTTT
>TRBV18|NA|TRBJ1-2|NA
CASSLEPYGYTF
TGTGCCAGCTCACTCGAGCCCTATGGCTACACCTTC
>TRBV6-6|NA|TRBJ2-7|TRBD2
CASSLGGSTYEQYF
TGTGCCAGCAGTTTAGGCGGGAGTACCTACGAGCAGTACTTC
>TRBV27|few|TRBJ1-2|NA
CASRPTGGFRGYTF
TGTGCCAGCAGACCTACGGGAGGGTTTCGCGGCTACACCTTC
>TRBV5-1|NA|TRBJ2-7|TRBD1
CASSLGTGGIHEQYF
TGCGCCAGCAGTTTGGGGACAGGGGGGATACACGAGCAGTACTTC
>TRBV29-1|NA|TRBJ2-7|NA
CSVEMDYEQYF
TGCAGCGTTGAAATGGATTACGAGCAGTACTTC
>TRBV9|NA|TRBJ1-3|NA
CASSVDSGNTIYF
TGTGCCAGCAGCGTAGACTCTGGAAACACCATATATTTT
>TRBV4-1|NA|TRBJ2-7|TRBD2
CASSQDGTGLVPYEQYF
TGCGCCAGCAGCCAAGATGGGACCGGACTAGTCCCCTACGAGCAGTACTTC
>TRBV28|few|TRBJ2-1|TRBD2
CASSLVSGIQSLSYNEQFF
TGTGCCAGCAGTTTAGTTAGCGGGATCCAAAGTCTGTCCTACAATGAGCAGTTCTTC
>TRBV27|once|TRBJ1-2|NA
CASSLSAGDHNYGYTF
TGTGCCAGCAGTTTATCTGCAGGGGACCATAACTATGGCTACACCTTC
>TRBV20-1|NA|TRBJ2-7|NA
CSVKRYYEQYF
TGCAGTGTAAAGAGGTACTACGAGCAGTACTTC
>TRBV4-1|large|TRBJ2-7|NA
CASSQGRGTSSYEQYF
TGCGCCAGCAGCCAAGGGAGGGGGACGAGCTCCTACGAGCAGTACTTC
>TRBV5-4|NA|TRBJ2-7|NA
CASSLVGSYEQYF
TGTGCCAGCAGCTTGGTCGGGAGCTACGAGCAGTACTTC
>TRBV18|once|TRBJ1-5|NA
CASSPPAGGQGQPQHF
TGTGCCAGCTCACCACCGGCCGGGGGGCAGGGTCAGCCCCAGCATTTT
>TRBV5-7|NA|TRBJ2-2|NA
CASSLSGTANTGELFF
TGTGCCAGCAGCTTGAGCGGGACAGCGAACACCGGGGAGCTGTTTTTT
>TRBV2|NA|TRBJ1-5|NA
CASSDARWVRPQHF
TGTGCCAGCAGTGATGCTCGGTGGGTACGTCCCCAGCATTTT
>TRBV18|NA|TRBJ1-5|NA
CASSPLGGNQPQHF
TGTGCCAGCTCACCGCTGGGGGGCAATCAGCCCCAGCATTTT
>TRBV19|few|TRBJ1-2|NA
CASSDRYGYTF
TGTGCCAGTAGTGATCGTTATGGCTACACCTTC